These T cell receptor beta chains were read from a single sample in a study of spatial heterogeneity in lung cancer. TCRdb called the 5' RACE reads again in MiXCR, with one record for every CDR3 protein. The sample includes tens of thousands of distinct CDR3 sequences, roughly 7% of them seen just once. The starting material was PBMCs, obtained at surgery. The receptors were gathered from a female donor with early-stage non-small cell lung cancer. Both conserved end residues are part of each CDR3. The D gene is left open where the match is weak. Size tells how often a clone was seen, or its class if it is expanded.

size	length	V	D	J	DNA	CDR3
many	14	TRBV19	.	TRBJ1-5	TGTGCCAGTAACCTACAGGGTGACAATCAGCCCCAGCATTTT	CASNLQGDNQPQHF
many	13	TRBV20-1	.	TRBJ2-7	TGCAGTGCTAGACTCGGAAGGGGATACGAGCAGTACTTC	CSARLGRGYEQYF
many	11	TRBV28	.	TRBJ2-7	TGTGCCAGCAGCCGGTACTACGAGCAGTACTTC	CASSRYYEQYF
many	13	TRBV29-1	.	TRBJ2-1	TGCAGCGTTGGGGGGCCTGTTTACAATGAGCAGTTCTTC	CSVGGPVYNEQFF
few	13	TRBV20-1	.	TRBJ1-3	TGCAGTGCTAAGCGGGGGGGCGGAAACACCATATATTTT	CSAKRGGGNTIYF
many	14	TRBV4-3	.	TRBJ2-3	TGCGCCAGCAGCCAAGACGGCAACACAGATACGCAGTATTTT	CASSQDGNTDTQYF
many	13	TRBV29-1	.	TRBJ1-2	TGCAGCGTTGAACACAGGAGTTTTTATGGCTACACCTTC	CSVEHRSFYGYTF
many	13	TRBV15	.	TRBJ1-2	TGTGCCACCAGCAGAGACGGGACCTATGGCTACACCTTC	CATSRDGTYGYTF
few	13	TRBV2	TRBD1	TRBJ2-7	TGTGCCAGCAGAAGGGGGCTGACCTACGAGCAGTACTTC	CASRRGLTYEQYF
many	16	TRBV20-1	TRBD2	TRBJ2-1	TGCAGTGCCGTAGTAGTAGCGGGGGAAAACTACAATGAGCAGTTCTTC	CSAVVVAGENYNEQFF
many	14	TRBV30	.	TRBJ1-6	TGTGCCTGTTCCCTTACAGCGGAGAATTCACCCCTCCACTTT	CACSLTAENSPLHF
many	12	TRBV3-1	.	TRBJ1-5	TGTGCCAGCAGCCCAGCGGATCAGCCCCAGCATTTT	CASSPADQPQHF
many	15	TRBV7-2	.	TRBJ2-6	TGTGCCAGCACTGGGGTGACATCTGGGGCCAACGTCCTGACTTTC	CASTGVTSGANVLTF
many	14	TRBV28	TRBD1	TRBJ1-4	TGTGCCAGCAGACAAGGACAGGGAGGTGAAAAACTGTTTTTT	CASRQGQGGEKLFF
few	15	TRBV20-1	TRBD2	TRBJ2-3	TGCAGTGCTAGTACATTAGCGGGGTTAACAGATACGCAGTATTTT	CSASTLAGLTDTQYF
many	13	TRBV7-8	TRBD1	TRBJ2-1	TGTGCCAGCGGTCGGACAGGGGGTAATGAGCAGTTCTTC	CASGRTGGNEQFF
few	15	TRBV19	.	TRBJ1-4	TGTGCCAGTAGTGCCCGGCTTGCAACTAATGAAAAACTGTTTTTT	CASSARLATNEKLFF
many	16	TRBV29-1	TRBD1	TRBJ1-3	TGCAGCGTTGAAGCTTGGGACAGGGAGGATGGAAACACCATATATTTT	CSVEAWDREDGNTIYF
many	16	TRBV2	TRBD2	TRBJ2-3	TGTGCCAGCAGTGTACTAGCGGGGCCTCCCACAGATACGCAGTATTTT	CASSVLAGPPTDTQYF
many	14	TRBV29-1	.	TRBJ1-5	TGCAGCGTTGGTCCAGGGGATCCCAGCCAGCCCCAGCATTTT	CSVGPGDPSQPQHF
many	15	TRBV5-1	.	TRBJ1-1	TGCGCCAGCAGCGCTTGGGACACCTCCAACACTGAAGCTTTCTTT	CASSAWDTSNTEAFF
many	14	TRBV5-1	.	TRBJ1-1	TGCGCCAGCCGTAGAGATGACAGGTGGGCTGAAGCTTTCTTT	CASRRDDRWAEAFF
many	16	TRBV18	.	TRBJ1-6	TGTGCCAGCTCACCAGAATATAGCTCCTATAATTCACCCCTCCACTTT	CASSPEYSSYNSPLHF